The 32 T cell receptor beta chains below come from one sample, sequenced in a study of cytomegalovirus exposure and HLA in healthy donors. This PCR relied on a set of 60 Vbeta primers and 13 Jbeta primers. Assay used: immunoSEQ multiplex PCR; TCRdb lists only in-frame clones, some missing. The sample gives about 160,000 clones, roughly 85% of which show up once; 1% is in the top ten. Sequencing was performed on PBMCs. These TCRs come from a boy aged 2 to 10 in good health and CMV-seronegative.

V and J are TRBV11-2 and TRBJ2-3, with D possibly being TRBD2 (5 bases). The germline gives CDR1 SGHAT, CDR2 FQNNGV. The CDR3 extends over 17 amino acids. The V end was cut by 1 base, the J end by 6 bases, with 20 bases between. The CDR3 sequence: CASSLVDAGLEVDTQYF. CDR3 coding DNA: TGTGCCAGCAGCTTAGTCGATGCCGGGTTGGAGGTGGATACGCAGTATTTT. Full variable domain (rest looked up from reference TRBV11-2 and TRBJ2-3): EAGVAQSPRYKIIEKRQSVAFWCNPISGHATLYWYQQILGQGPKLLIQFQNNGVVDDSQLPKDRFSAERLKGVDSTLKIQPAKLEDSAVYLCASSLVDAGLEVDTQYFGPGTRLTVL.

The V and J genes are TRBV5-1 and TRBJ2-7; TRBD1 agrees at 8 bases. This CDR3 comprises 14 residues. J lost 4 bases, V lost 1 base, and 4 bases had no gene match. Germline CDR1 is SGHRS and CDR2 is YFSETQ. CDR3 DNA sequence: TGCGCCAGCAGCTTGCATGACAGGGGATACGAGCAGTACTTC. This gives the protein CASSLHDRGYEQYF. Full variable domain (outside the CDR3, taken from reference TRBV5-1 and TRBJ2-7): KAGVTQTPRYLIKTRGQQVTLSCSPISGHRSVSWYQQTPGQGLQFLFEYFSETQRNKGNFPGRFSGRQFSNSRSEMNVSTLELGDSALYLCASSLHDRGYEQYFGPGTRLTVT.

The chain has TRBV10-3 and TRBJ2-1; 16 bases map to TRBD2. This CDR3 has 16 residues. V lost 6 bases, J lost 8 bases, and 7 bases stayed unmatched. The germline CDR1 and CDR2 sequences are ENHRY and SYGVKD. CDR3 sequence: CAISEGLAGGPHEQFF. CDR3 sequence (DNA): TGTGCCATCAGCGAGGGACTAGCGGGAGGGCCGCATGAGCAGTTCTTC.

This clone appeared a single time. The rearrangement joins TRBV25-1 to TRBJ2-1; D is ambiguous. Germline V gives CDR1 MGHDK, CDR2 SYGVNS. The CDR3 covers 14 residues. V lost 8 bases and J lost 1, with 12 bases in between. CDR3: CASLPAQSYNEQFF. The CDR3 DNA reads TGTGCCAGCCTGCCAGCGCAATCCTACAATGAGCAGTTCTTC.

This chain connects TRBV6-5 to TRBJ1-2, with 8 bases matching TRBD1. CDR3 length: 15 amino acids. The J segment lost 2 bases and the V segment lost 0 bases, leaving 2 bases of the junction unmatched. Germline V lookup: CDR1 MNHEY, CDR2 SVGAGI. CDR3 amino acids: CASSYSDRGNYGYTF. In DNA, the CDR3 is TGTGCCAGCAGTTACTCTGACAGGGGAAACTATGGCTACACCTTC.

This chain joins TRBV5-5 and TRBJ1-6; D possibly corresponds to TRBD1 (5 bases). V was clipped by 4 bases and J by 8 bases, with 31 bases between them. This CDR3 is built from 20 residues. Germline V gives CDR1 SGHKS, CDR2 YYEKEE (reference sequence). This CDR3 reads CASSPNPDSLRVSMDSPLHF. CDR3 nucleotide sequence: TGTGCCAGCAGCCCCAACCCCGACTCCCTCAGGGTCTCTATGGATTCACCCCTCCACTTT. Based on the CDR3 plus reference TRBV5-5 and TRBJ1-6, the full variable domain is DAGVTQSPTHLIKTRGQQVTLRCSPISGHKSVSWYQQVLGQGPQFIFQYYEKEERGRGNFPDRFSARQFPNYSSELNVNALLLGDSALYLCASSPNPDSLRVSMDSPLHFGNGTRLTVT.

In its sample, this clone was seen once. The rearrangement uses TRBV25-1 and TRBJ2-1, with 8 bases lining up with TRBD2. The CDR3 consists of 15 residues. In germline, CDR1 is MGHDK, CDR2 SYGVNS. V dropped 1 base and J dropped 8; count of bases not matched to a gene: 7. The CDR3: CASSESGGAFDEQFF. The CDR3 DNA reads TGTGCCAGCAGTGAATCCGGGGGGGCTTTTGATGAGCAGTTCTTC.

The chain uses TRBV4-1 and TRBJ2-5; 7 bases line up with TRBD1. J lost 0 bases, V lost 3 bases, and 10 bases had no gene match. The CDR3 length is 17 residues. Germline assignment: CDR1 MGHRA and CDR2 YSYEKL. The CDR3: CASSHPPTGTDQETQYF. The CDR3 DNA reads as TGCGCCAGCAGCCATCCCCCAACCGGGACAGACCAAGAGACCCAGTACTTC.

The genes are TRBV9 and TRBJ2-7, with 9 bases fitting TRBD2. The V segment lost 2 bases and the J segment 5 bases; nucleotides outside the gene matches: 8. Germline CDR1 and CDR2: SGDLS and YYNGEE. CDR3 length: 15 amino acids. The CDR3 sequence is CASSVLAGPTDEQYF. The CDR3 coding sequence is TGTGCCAGCAGCGTCCTAGCGGGACCCACCGACGAGCAGTACTTC. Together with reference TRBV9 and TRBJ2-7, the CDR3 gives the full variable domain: DSGVTQTPKHLITATGQRVTLRCSPRSGDLSVYWYQQSLDQGLQFLIQYYNGEERAKGNILERFSAQQFPDLHSELNLSSLELGDSALYFCASSVLAGPTDEQYFGPGTRLTVT.

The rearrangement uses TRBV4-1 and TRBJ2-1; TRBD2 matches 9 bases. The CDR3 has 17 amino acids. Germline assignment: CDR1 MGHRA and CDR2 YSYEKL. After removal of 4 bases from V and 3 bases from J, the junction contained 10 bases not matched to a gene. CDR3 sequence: CASSPTVLAGNYNEQFF. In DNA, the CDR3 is TGCGCCAGCAGCCCAACCGTTCTAGCGGGGAACTACAATGAGCAGTTCTTC.

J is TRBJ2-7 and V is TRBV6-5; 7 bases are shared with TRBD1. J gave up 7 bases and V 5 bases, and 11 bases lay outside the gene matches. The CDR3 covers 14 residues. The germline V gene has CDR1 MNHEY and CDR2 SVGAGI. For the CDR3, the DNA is TGTGCCAGCAGTAGGACAGGATCCGCCTTGGAGCAGTACTTC. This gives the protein CASSRTGSALEQYF.

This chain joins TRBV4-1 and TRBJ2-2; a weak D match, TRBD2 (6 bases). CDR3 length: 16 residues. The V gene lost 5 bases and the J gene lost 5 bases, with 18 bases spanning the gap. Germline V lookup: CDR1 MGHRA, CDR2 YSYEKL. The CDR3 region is CASSEFSGRGTGELFF. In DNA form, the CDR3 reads TGCGCCAGCAGCGAATTTTCGGGGCGGGGAACCGGGGAGCTGTTTTTT.

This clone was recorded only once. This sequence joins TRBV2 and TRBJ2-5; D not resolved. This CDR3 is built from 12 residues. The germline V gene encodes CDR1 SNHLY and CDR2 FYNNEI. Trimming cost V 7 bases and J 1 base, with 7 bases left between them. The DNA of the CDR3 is TGTGCCAGCACGACTGTCCAAGAGACCCAGTACTTC. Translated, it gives CASTTVQETQYF.

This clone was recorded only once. CDR3 sequence reads: CASSQDVSRGQPQHF. The CDR3 DNA reads as TGTGCCAGCAGCCAAGATGTGTCAAGGGGTCAGCCCCAGCATTTT. The chain has TRBV4-2 and TRBJ1-5; D perhaps matches TRBD1 (5 bases). CDR3 length equals 15 residues. CDR1 and CDR2 (germline): LGHNA, YNFKEQ. The V gene lost 0 bases and the J gene lost 6 bases, with 12 bases spanning the gap.

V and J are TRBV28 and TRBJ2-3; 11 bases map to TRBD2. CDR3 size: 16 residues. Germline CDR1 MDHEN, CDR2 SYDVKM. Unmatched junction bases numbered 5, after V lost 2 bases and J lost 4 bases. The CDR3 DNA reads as TGTGCCAGCAGTTTAGTAGCGGGGGGGCCCTCAGATACGCAGTATTTT. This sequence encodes CASSLVAGGPSDTQYF.

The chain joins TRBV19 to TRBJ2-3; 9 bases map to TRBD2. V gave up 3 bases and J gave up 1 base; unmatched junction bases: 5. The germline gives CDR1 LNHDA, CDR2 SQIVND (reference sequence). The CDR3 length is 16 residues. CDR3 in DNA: TGTGCCAGTAGTATTTTAGCGGGGGAAGGCACAGATACGCAGTATTTT. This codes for CASSILAGEGTDTQYF.

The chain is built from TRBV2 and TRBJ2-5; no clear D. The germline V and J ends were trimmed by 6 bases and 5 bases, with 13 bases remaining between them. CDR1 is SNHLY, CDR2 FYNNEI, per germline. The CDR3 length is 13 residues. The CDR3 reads CASSGDLVETQYF. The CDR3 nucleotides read TGTGCCAGCAGCGGAGACTTGGTGGAGACCCAGTACTTC.

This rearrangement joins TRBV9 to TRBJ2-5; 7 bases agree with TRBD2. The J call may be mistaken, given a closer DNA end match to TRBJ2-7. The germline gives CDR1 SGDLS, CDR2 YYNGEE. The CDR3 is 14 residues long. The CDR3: CASSVDPGGYEQYF. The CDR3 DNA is TGTGCCAGCAGCGTAGATCCGGGGGGCTACGAGCAGTACTTC.

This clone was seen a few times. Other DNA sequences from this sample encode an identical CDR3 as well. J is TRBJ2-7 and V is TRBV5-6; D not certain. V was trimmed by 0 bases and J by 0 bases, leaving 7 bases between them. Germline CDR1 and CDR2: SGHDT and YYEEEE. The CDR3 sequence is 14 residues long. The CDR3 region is CASSLGGSSYEQYV. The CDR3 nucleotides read TGTGCCAGCAGCTTGGGCGGTAGCTCCTACGAGCAGTACGTC.

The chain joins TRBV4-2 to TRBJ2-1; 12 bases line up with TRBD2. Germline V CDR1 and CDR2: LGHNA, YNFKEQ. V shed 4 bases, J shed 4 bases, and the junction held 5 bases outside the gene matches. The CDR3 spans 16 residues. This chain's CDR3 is CASSRQLAGGYNEQFF. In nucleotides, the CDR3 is TGTGCCAGCAGCCGCCAACTAGCGGGGGGTTACAATGAGCAGTTCTTC.

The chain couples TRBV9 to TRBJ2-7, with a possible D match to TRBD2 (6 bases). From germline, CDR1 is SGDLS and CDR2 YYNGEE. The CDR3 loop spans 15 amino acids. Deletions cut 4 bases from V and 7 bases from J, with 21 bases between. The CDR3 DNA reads TGTGCCAGCAGCCGAGAAGGGACTGTCCCGGGAGAGCAGTACTTC. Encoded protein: CASSREGTVPGEQYF.

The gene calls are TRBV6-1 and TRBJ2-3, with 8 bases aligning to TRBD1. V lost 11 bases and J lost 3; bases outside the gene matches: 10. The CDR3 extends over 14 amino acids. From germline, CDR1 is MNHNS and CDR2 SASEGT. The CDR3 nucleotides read TGTGCCGGCGGACAGGGAACGAGGACAGATACGCAGTATTTT. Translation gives CAGGQGTRTDTQYF.

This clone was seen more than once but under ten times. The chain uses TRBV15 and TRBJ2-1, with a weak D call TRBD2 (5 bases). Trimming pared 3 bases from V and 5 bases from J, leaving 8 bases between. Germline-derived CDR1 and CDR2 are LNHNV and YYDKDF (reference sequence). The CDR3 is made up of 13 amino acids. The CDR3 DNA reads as TGTGCCACCAGCAGCCGAGGGAACAATGAGCAGTTCTTC. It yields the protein CATSSRGNNEQFF.

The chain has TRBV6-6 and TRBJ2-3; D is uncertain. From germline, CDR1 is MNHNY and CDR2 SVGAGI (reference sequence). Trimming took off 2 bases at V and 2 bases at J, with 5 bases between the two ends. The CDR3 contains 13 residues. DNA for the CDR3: TGTGCCAGCAGTTACCTGTCCACAGATACGCAGTATTTT. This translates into CASSYLSTDTQYF.

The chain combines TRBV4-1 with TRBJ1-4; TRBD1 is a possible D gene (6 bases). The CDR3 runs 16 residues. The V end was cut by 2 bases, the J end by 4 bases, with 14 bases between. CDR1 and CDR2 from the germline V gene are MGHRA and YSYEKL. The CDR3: CASSQMPGVNNEKLFF. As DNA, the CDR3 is TGCGCCAGCAGCCAAATGCCAGGGGTAAATAATGAAAAACTGTTTTTT.

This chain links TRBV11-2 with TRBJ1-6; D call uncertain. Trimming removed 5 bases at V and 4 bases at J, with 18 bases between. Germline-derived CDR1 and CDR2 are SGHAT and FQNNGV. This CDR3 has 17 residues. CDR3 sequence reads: CASSKEASRSYNSPLHF. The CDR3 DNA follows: TGTGCCAGCAGCAAAGAGGCGAGTCGAAGTTATAATTCACCCCTCCACTTT.

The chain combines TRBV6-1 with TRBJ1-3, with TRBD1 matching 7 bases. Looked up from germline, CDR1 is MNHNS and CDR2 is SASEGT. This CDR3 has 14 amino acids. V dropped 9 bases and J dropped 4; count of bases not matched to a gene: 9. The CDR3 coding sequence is TGTGCCAGTAGAGACAGGGAAGGCGGAAACACCATATATTTT. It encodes CASRDREGGNTIYF.

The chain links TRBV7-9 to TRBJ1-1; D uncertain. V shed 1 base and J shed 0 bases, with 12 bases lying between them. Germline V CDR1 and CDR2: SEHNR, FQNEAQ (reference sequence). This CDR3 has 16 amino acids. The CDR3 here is CASSLGSSFMNTEAFF. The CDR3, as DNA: TGTGCCAGCAGCTTAGGGTCCAGTTTCATGAACACTGAAGCTTTCTTT.

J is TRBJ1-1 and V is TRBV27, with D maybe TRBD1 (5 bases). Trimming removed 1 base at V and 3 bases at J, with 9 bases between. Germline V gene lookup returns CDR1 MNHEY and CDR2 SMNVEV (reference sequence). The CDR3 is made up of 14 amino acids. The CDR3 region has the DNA TGTGCCAGCAGTTTATTCAGGGCTGACACTGAAGCTTTCTTT. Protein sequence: CASSLFRADTEAFF.

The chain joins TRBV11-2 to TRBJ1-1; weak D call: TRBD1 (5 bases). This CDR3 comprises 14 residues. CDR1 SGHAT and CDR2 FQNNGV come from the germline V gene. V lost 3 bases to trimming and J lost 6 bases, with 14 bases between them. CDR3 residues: CASSFEPGLAEAFF. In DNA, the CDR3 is TGTGCCAGCAGCTTTGAACCAGGGTTAGCTGAAGCTTTCTTT.

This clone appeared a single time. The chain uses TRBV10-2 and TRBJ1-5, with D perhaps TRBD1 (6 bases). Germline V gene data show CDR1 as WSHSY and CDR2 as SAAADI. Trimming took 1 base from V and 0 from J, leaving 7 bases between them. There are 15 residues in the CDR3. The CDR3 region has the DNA TGCGCCAGCAGTGAGTGGGGACATAGCAATCAGCCCCAGCATTTT. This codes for CASSEWGHSNQPQHF.

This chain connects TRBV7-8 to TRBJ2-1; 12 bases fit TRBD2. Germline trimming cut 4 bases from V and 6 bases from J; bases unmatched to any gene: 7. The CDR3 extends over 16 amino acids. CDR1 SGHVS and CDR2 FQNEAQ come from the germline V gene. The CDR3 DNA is TGTGCCAGCAGCTACCCACTAGCGGGAGGTACCAATGAGCAGTTCTTC. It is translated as CASSYPLAGGTNEQFF.